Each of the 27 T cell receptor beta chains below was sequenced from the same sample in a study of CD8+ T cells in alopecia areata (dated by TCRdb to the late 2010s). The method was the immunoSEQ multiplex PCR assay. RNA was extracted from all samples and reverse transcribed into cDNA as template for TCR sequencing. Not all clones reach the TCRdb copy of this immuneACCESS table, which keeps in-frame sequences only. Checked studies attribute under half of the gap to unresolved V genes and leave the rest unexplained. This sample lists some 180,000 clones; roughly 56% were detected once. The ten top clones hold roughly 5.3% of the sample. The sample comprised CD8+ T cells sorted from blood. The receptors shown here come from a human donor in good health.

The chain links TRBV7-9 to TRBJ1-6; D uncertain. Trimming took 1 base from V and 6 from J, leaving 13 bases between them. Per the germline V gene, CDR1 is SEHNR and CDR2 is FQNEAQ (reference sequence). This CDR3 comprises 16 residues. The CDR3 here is CASSLEVSRSNSPLHF. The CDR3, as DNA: TGTGCCAGCAGCTTAGAAGTATCCAGAAGTAATTCACCCCTCCACTTT.

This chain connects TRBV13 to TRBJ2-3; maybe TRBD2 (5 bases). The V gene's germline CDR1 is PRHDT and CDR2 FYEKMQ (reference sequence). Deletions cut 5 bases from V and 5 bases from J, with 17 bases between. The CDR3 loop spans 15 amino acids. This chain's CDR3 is CASSPRALTGDTQYF. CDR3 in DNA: TGTGCCAGCAGCCCGCGGGCCCTGACCGGAGATACGCAGTATTTT.

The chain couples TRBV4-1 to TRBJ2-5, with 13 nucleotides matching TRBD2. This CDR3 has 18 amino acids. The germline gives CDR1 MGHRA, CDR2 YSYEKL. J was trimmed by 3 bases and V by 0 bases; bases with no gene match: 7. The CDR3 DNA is TGCGCCAGCAGCCAAGAGACTAGCGGGGGGCCTCTGGAAGAGACCCAGTACTTC. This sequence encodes CASSQETSGGPLEETQYF.

CDR3 in DNA: TGTGCCAGCAGTGCCGGGACTAGAGGGACAGATACGCAGTATTTT. Amino acids: CASSAGTRGTDTQYF. V usage is TRBV27 and J usage is TRBJ2-3; TRBD2 agrees at 8 bases. CDR3 length: 15 residues. Germline V gene data show CDR1 as MNHEY and CDR2 as SMNVEV (reference sequence). The V gene end was trimmed by 5 bases and the J gene end by 3 bases; junction bases not matched to a gene: 7.

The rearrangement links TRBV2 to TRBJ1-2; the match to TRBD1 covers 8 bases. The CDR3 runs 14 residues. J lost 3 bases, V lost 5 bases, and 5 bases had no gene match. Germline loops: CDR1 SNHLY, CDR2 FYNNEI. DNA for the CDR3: TGTGCCAGCAGTTTTAACAGGGGGTACTATGGCTACACCTTC. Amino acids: CASSFNRGYYGYTF.

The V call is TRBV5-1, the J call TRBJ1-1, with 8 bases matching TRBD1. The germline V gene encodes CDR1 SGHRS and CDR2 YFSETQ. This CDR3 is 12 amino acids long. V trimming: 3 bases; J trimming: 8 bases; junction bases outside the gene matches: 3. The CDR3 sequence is CASSSTGAEAFF. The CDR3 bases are TGCGCCAGCAGCTCGACAGGGGCCGAAGCTTTCTTT.

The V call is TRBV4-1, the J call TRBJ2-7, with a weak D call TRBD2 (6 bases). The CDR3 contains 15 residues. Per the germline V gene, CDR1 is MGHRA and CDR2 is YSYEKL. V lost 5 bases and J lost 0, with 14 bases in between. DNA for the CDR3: TGCGCCAGCAGCTCGGTAGCGGAGAGCTCCTACGAGCAGTACTTC. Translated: CASSSVAESSYEQYF.

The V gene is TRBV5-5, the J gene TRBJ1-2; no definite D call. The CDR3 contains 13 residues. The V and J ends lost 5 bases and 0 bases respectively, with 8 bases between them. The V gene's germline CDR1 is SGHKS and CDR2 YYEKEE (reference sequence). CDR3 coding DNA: TGTGCCAGCAGGCCGTCAGCTAACTATGGCTACACCTTC. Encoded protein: CASRPSANYGYTF.

The CDR3 is CASSSAQGHDTEAFF. The CDR3 region has the DNA TGTGCCAGCAGCAGTGCTCAGGGCCACGACACTGAAGCTTTCTTT. The chain links TRBV7-9 to TRBJ1-1; D possibly corresponds to TRBD1 (5 bases). Deletions cut 5 bases from V and 3 bases from J, with 16 bases between. Germline values: CDR1 SEHNR, CDR2 FQNEAQ (reference sequence). The CDR3 consists of 15 residues.

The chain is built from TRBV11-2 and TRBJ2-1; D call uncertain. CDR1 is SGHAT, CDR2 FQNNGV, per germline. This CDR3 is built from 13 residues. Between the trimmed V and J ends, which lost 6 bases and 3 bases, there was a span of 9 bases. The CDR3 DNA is TGTGCCAGCAGAATTGACAACTACAATGAGCAGTTCTTC. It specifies CASRIDNYNEQFF. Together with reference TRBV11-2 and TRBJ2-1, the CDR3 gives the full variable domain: EAGVAQSPRYKIIEKRQSVAFWCNPISGHATLYWYQQILGQGPKLLIQFQNNGVVDDSQLPKDRFSAERLKGVDSTLKIQPAKLEDSAVYLCASRIDNYNEQFFGPGTRLTVL.

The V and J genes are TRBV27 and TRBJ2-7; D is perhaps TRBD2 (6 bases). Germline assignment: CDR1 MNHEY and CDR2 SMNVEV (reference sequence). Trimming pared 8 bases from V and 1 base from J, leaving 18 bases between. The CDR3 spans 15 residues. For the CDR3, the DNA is TGTGCCAGCCGGTGGGCGGGGACCCCATCCTACGAGCAGTACTTC. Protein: CASRWAGTPSYEQYF.

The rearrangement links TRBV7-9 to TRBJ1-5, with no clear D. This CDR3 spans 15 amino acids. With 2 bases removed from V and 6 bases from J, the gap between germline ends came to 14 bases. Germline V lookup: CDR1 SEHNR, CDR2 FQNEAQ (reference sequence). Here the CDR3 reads CASSLSYGEGQPQHF. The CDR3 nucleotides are TGTGCCAGCAGCTTAAGTTACGGGGAGGGTCAGCCCCAGCATTTT.

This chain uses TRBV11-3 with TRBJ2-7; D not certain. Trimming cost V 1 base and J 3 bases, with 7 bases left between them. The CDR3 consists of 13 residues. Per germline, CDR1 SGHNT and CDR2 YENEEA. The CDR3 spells CASSLGFGYEQYF. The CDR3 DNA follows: TGTGCCAGCAGCTTAGGGTTTGGCTACGAGCAGTACTTC. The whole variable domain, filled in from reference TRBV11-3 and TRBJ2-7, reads EAGVVQSPRYKIIEKKQPVAFWCNPISGHNTLYWYLQNLGQGPELLIRYENEEAVDDSQLPKDRFSAERLKGVDSTLKIQPAELGDSAVYLCASSLGFGYEQYFGPGTRLTVT.

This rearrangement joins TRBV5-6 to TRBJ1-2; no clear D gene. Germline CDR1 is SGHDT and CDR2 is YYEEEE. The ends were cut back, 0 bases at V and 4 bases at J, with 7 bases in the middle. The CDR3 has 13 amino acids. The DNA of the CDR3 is TGTGCCAGCAGCTTGGACAGCTCCTATGGCTACACCTTC. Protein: CASSLDSSYGYTF. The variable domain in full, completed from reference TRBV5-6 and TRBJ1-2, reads DAGVTQSPTHLIKTRGQQVTLRCSPKSGHDTVSWYQQALGQGPQFIFQYYEEEERQRGNFPDRFSGHQFPNYSSELNVNALLLGDSALYLCASSLDSSYGYTFGSGTRLTVV.

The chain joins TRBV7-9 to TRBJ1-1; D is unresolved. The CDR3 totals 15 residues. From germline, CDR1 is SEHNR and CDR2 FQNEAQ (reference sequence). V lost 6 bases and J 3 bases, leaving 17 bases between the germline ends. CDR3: CASSLPRAQDTEAFF. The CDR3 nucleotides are TGTGCCAGCAGTCTCCCCCGAGCCCAGGACACTGAAGCTTTCTTT. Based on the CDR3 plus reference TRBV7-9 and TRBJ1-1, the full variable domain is DTGVSQNPRHKITKRGQNVTFRCDPISEHNRLYWYRQTLGQGPEFLTYFQNEAQLEKSRLLSDRFSAERPKGSFSTLEIQRTEQGDSAMYLCASSLPRAQDTEAFFGQGTRLTVV.

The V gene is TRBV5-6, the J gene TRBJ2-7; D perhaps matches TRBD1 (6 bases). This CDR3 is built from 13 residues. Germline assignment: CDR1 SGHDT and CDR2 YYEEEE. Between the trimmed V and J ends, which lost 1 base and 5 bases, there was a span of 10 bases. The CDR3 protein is CASSLYQGNEQYF. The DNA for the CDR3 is TGTGCCAGCAGCTTGTATCAGGGGAACGAGCAGTACTTC.

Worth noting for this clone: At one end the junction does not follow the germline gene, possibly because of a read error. CDR3 sequence (DNA): TGTGCCAGTAGTACTCCTAGGGGAACGGGACAACAGAGCTTT. Translated: CASSTPRGTGQQSF. The gene calls are TRBV19 and TRBJ1-4, with D perhaps TRBD1 (6 bases). The CDR3 sequence is 14 residues long. Germline assignment: CDR1 LNHDA and CDR2 SQIVND (reference sequence).

The CDR3 is CASREGRGGRAGNEQFF. The CDR3 DNA reads TGTGCCAGCAGAGAAGGTCGCGGGGGCCGGGCCGGCAATGAGCAGTTCTTC. The chain employs TRBV7-4 and TRBJ2-1; weak D call: TRBD2 (7 bases). Trimming stripped 6 bases from V and 6 bases from J, with 24 bases between. This CDR3 is 17 amino acids long. CDR1 is SGHVT, CDR2 SQSDAQ, per germline.

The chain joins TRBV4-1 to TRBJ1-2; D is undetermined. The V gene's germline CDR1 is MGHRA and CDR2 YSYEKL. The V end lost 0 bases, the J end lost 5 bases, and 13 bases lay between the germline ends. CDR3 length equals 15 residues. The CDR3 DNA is TGCGCCAGCAGCCAAGATGGAGCAGAGCAATATGGCTACACCTTC. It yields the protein CASSQDGAEQYGYTF.

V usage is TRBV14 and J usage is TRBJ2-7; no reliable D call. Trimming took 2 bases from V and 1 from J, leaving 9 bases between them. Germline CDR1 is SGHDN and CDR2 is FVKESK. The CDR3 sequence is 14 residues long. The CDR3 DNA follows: TGTGCCAGCAGCCAAACTACGGAATCCTACGAGCAGTACTTC. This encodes CASSQTTESYEQYF.

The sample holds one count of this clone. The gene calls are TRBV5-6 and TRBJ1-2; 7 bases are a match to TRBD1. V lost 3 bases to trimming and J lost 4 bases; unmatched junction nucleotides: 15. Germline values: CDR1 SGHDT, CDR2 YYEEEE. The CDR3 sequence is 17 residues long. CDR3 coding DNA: TGTGCCAGCAGCTCCCCCAAGGCGGGACAGATGTTCTATGGCTACACCTTC. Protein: CASSSPKAGQMFYGYTF.

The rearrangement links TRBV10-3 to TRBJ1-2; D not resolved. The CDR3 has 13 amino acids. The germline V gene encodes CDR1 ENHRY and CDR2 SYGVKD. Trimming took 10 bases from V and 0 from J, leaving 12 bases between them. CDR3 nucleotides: TGTGCCACCCTCCGGGATTCTAACTATGGCTACACCTTC. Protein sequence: CATLRDSNYGYTF.

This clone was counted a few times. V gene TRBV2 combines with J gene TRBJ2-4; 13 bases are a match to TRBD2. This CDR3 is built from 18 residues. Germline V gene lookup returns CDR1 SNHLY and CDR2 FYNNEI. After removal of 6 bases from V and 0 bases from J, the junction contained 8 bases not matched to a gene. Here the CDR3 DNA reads TGTGCCAGCAGGATGACTAGCGGGGGGACATTAGCCAAAAACATTCAGTACTTC. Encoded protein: CASRMTSGGTLAKNIQYF.

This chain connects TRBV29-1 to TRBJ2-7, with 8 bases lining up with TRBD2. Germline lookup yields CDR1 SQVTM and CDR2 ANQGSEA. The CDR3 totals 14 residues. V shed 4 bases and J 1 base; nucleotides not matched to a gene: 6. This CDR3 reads CSVAGGDSSYEQYF. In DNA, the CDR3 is TGCAGCGTTGCCGGGGGGGACTCATCCTACGAGCAGTACTTC.

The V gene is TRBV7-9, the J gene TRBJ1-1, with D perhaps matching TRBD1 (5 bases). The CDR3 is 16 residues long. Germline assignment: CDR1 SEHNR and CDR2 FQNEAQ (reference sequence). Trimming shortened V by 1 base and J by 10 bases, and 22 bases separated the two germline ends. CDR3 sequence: CASSLEVMGGTVPAFF. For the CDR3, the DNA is TGTGCCAGCAGCTTAGAAGTAATGGGAGGGACCGTGCCAGCTTTCTTT.

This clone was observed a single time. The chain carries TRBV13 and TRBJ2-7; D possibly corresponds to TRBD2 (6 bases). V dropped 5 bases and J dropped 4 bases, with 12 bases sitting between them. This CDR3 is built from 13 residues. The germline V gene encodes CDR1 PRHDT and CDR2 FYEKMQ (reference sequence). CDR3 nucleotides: TGTGCCAGCAGCAAGGGAGCGGGTTACGAGCAGTACTTC. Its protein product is CASSKGAGYEQYF. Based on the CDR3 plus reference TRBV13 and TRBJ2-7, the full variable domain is AAGVIQSPRHLIKEKRETATLKCYPIPRHDTVYWYQQGPGQDPQFLISFYEKMQSDKGSIPDRFSAQQFSDYHSELNMSSLELGDSALYFCASSKGAGYEQYFGPGTRLTVT.

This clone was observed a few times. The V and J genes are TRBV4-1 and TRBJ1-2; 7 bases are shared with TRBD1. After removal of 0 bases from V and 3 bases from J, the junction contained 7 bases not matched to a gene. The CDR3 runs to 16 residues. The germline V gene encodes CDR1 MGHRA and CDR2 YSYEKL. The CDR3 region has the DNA TGCGCCAGCAGCCAAGATCCTAGGGGGCTCTACTATGGCTACACCTTC. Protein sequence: CASSQDPRGLYYGYTF.